The subject of this entry is one T cell receptor beta chain. What it recognizes is unknown. CDR1 and CDR2 from the germline V gene are LNHDA and SQIVND (reference sequence). The CDR3 sequence is 16 residues long. The V gene lost 5 bases and the J gene lost 7 bases, with 23 bases spanning the gap. The assay was immunoSEQ multiplex PCR, and TCRdb's table has in-frame clones only and misses some. Of over 100,000 clones listed, roughly 85% were seen once; the top ten hold roughly 8.7%. This entry comes from a study of T cell responses to AZD1222 COVID-19 vaccine. Study outcomes and limitations: Among AZD1222 vaccinees, only 5 to 7 were seropositive at baseline. Females outnumbered males among donors, who were mostly white British; clonal diversity was possibly underestimated. Scientists sampled the repertoires only once the peak T cell response had passed.

V usage is TRBV19 and J usage is TRBJ1-1; no definite D call. The receptor's source is an adult who received the MenACWY meningococcal vaccine as a control. This sample comprised peripheral blood, obtained 28 days after the second dose of the MenACWY control vaccine. The CDR3 region is CASSSPPGGRSSEAFF. Here the CDR3 DNA reads TGTGCCAGTAGTTCTCCTCCCGGAGGGCGATCGAGTGAAGCTTTCTTT.